This passage covers 4 T cell receptor beta chains from one sample sequenced in a study of identical twins listed by TCRdb under 2016. The receptor library was made with 5' RACE. Instrument used: Illumina HiSeq 2000. The public sequencing data were trimmed at Q25 with fastp and processed into clonotypes with MiXCR by TCRdb, which kept only in-frame beta chains. Rows with one shared CDR3 protein collapse into an entry with the most common genes and DNA. The table for this sample lists approximately 220,000 distinct CDR3 sequences; about 7.5% of them were counted only once. The ten largest account for about 1.8% of the sample. The sample was also reused in another study, on yellow fever vaccine responses in identical twins.

The source material was memory (CD45RO+) T cells sorted from blood. In the paper's terms, the cell subset or site label means: CD45RO+ enriched T cells. The origin of the receptors is a woman in her late teens or twenties in good health.

This clonotype was detected ten times or more. The chain uses TRBV29-1 and TRBJ2-3, with a possible D match to TRBD2 (6 bases). The V gene lost 6 bases and the J gene lost 4 bases, with 11 bases spanning the gap. This CDR3 comprises 12 residues. Germline CDR1 SQVTM, CDR2 ANQGSEA. CDR3 sequence reads: CSVVGLADTQYF. For the CDR3, the DNA is TGCAGCGTCGTGGGACTGGCAGATACGCAGTATTTT.

This clonotype was counted ten times or more. The rearrangement uses TRBV18 and TRBJ1-2; D is undetermined. Germline lookup yields CDR1 KGHSH and CDR2 LQKENI. The CDR3 runs to 13 residues. Trimming cost V 3 bases and J 8 bases, with 13 bases left between them. CDR3 bases: TGTGCCAGCTCACCCGACAAAGGGAAGGGCTACACCTTC. As protein: CASSPDKGKGYTF.

This clonotype is termed medium-sized (0.01 to 0.1%). This rearrangement joins TRBV29-1 to TRBJ1-2; 8 bases fit TRBD1. The length of the CDR3 is 13 residues. Trimming at V came to 7 bases and at J to 1 base, leaving 5 bases not matched to a gene. Germline V gives CDR1 SQVTM, CDR2 ANQGSEA. CDR3 in DNA: TGCAGCGCCGACAGGGGACGTAACTATGGCTACACCTTC. Translating it yields CSADRGRNYGYTF.

The V gene is TRBV21-1, the J gene TRBJ2-3; TRBD1, as called in the table, went unchecked against the DNA. TRBV21-1 is a known pseudogene. There are 14 residues in the CDR3. CDR3 bases: TGTGCCAGCAGCAAAGGTTCCGGGACAGATACGCAGTATTTT. Residues: CASSKGSGTDTQYF.